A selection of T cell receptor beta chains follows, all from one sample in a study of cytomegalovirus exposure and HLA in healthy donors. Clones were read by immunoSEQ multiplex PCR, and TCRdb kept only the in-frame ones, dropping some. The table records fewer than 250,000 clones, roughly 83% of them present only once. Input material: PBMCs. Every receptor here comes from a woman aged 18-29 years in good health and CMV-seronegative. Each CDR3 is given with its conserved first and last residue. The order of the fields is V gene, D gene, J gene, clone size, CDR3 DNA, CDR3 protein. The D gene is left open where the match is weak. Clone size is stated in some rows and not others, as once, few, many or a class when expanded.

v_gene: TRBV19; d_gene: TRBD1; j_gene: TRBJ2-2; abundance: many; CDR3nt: TGTGCCAGTAGTGGGACAGGGTCCGGGGAGCTGTTTTTT; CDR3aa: CASSGTGSGELFF
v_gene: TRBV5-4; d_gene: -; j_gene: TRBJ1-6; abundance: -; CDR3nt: TGTGCCAGCAGCGGCGGCGGGGGCCCTACTTCCAATTCACCCCTCCACTTT; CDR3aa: CASSGGGGPTSNSPLHF
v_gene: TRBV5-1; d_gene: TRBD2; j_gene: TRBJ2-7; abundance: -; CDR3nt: TGCGCCAGCAGCTTGCGGTGGGCTAGCGGTTCCTCCTACGAGCAGTACTTC; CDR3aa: CASSLRWASGSSYEQYF
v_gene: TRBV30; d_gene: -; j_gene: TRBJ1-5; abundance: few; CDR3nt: TGTGCCTGGAGTGTTCGGGGGGCAGGTCAGCCCCAGCATTTT; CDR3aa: CAWSVRGAGQPQHF
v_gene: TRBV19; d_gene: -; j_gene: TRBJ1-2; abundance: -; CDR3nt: TGTGCCAGTAGTATAGAGTCAGGTCCTTTCGGAGGCTACACCTTC; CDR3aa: CASSIESGPFGGYTF
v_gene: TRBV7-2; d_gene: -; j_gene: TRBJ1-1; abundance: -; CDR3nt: TGTGCCAGCAGCCGGATCGAACAGCCTACTAACACTGAAGCTTTCTTT; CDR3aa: CASSRIEQPTNTEAFF
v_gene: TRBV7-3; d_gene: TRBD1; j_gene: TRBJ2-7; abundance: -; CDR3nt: TGTGCCAGCAGTCCGAGGGGGCGACACGAGCAGTACTTC; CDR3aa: CASSPRGRHEQYF
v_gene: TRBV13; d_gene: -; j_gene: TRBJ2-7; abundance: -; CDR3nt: TGTGCCAGCAGCTTCACAGGGCGGGAGCAGTACTTC; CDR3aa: CASSFTGREQYF
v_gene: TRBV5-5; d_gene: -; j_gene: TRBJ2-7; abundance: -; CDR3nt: TGTGCCAGCAGCAACGGGCGTCGGGGAGACGAGCAGTACTTC; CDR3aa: CASSNGRRGDEQYF
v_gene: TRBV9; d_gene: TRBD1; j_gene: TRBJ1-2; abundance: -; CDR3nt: TGTGCCAGCAGCGCTCTCCCGGGACAGGCTCCTGGCTACACCTTC; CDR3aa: CASSALPGQAPGYTF
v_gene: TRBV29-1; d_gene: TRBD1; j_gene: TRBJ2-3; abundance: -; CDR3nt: TGCAGCGTTCACCCCAGACAGGGGTTGCGGGCAGATACGCAGTATTTT; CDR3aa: CSVHPRQGLRADTQYF
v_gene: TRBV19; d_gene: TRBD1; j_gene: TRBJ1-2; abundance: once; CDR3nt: TGTGCCAGTAGGGAATTACCGGGACAGGGTTCGGCTGGCTACACCTTC; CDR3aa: CASRELPGQGSAGYTF
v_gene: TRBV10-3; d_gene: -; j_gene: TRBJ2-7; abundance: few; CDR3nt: TGTGCCATCAACGGTCCGGGGGTCGACGAGCAGTACTTC; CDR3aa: CAINGPGVDEQYF
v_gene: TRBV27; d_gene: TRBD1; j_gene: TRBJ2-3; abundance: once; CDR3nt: TGTGCCAGCAGTTCCCCCAAGAGGACAGGAAACACAGATACGCAGTATTTT; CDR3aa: CASSSPKRTGNTDTQYF
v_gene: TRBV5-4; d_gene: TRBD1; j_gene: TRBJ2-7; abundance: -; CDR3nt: TGTGCCAGCAGCACCCGTTCCGGGACAGGGCACTACGAGCAGTACTTC; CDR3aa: CASSTRSGTGHYEQYF
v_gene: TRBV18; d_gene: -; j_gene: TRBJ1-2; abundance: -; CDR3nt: TGTGCCAGCTCACCACCCGGGCAGAGCCTCTATGGCTACACCTTC; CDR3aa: CASSPPGQSLYGYTF
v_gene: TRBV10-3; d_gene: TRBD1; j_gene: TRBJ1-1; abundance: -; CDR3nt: TGTGCCATCAGTAAAAAGGGACAGGGTTACACTGAAGCTTTCTTT; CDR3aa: CAISKKGQGYTEAFF
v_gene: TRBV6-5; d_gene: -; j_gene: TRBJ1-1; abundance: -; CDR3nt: TGTGCCAGCAGTTGGGGACAGAACACTGAAGCTTTCTTT; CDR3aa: CASSWGQNTEAFF
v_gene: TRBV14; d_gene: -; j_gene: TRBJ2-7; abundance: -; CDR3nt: TGTGCCAGCGGATGGGGGCCGGGGTACGAGCAGTACTTC; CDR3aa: CASGWGPGYEQYF
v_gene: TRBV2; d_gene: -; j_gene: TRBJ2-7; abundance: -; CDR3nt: TGTGCCAGCAGTCCAGTCCGGTACGAGCAGTACTTC; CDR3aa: CASSPVRYEQYF